The table lists the clone carrying this T cell receptor (beta chain) with a count of one. Method: immunoSEQ multiplex PCR; TCRdb's copy keeps in-frame clones and lacks some. The table includes 180,000 or so clones, 94% detected once. The sample belongs to a study of T cell responses to AZD1222 COVID-19 vaccine. There are 12 residues in the CDR3. From germline, CDR1 is SGHKS and CDR2 YYEKEE (reference sequence). V was pared by 5 bases and J by 4 bases, with 7 bases between. This specimen consisted of peripheral blood, obtained on day 0 of AZD1222 vaccination. This sequence was found in an adult in good health. The V call is TRBV5-5, the J call TRBJ1-5, with unresolved D. CDR3 residues: CASRTGNQPQHF. The CDR3 coding sequence is TGTGCCAGCAGGACGGGGAATCAGCCCCAGCATTTT.